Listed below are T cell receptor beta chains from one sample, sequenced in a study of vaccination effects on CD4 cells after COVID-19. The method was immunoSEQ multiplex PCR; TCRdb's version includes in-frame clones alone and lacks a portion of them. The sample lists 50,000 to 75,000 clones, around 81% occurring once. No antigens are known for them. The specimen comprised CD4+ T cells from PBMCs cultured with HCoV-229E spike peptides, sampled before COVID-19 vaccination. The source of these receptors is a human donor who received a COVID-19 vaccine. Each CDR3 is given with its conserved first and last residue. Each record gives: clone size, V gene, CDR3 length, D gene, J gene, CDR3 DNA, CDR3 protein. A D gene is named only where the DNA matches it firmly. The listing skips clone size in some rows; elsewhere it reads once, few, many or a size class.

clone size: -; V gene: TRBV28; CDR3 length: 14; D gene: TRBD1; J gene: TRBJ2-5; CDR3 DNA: TGTGCCAGCAGCAGACAGGGGGCACGGGAGACCCAGTACTTC; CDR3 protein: CASSRQGARETQYF
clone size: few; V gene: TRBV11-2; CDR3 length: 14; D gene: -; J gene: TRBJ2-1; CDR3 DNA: TGTGCCAGCAGCCAGGGTATCACCTACAATGAGCAGTTCTTC; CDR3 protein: CASSQGITYNEQFF
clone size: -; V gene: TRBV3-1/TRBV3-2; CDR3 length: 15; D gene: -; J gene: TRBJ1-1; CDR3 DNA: TGTGCCAGCAGCCAAGAAACGAGGATGAACACTGAAGCTTTCTTT; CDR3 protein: CASSQETRMNTEAFF
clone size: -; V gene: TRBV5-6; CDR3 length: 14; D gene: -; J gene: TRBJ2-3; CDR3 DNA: TGTGCCAGCAGCGCCCGACAGGGCACAGATACGCAGTATTTT; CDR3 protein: CASSARQGTDTQYF
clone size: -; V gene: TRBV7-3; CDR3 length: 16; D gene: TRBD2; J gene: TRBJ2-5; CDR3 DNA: TGTGCCAGCAGCCAAGGCGGCAGCGGGGGGGGAAGTACCCAGTACTTC; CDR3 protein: CASSQGGSGGGSTQYF
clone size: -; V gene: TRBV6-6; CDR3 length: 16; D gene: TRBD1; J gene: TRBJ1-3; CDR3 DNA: TGTGCCAGCAGTTACCTGCAGGGGGAATCTGGAAACACCATATATTTT; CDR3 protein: CASSYLQGESGNTIYF
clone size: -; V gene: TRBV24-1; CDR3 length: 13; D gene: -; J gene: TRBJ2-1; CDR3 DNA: TGTGCCACCAGTGGATTGGAGGTATGGGAGCAGTTCTTC; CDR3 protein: CATSGLEVWEQFF
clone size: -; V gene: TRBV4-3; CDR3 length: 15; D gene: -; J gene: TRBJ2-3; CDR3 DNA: TGCGCCAGCAGCCAAGAAAACAGACCCACAGATACGCAGTATTTT; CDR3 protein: CASSQENRPTDTQYF
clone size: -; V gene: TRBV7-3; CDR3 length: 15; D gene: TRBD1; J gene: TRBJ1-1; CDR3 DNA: TGTGCCAGCAGCCCAACGACAGGGGTGGGGTCTGAAGCTTTCTTT; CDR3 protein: CASSPTTGVGSEAFF
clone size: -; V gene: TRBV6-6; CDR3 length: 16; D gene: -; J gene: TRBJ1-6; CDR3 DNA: TGTGCCAGCAGTTACCCTAATGATGGAAACCCATCGCCCCTCCACTTT; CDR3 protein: CASSYPNDGNPSPLHF
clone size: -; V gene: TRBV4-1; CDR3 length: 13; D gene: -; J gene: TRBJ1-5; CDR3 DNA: TGCGCCAGCAGCCGGTTCCGGGGGGAGCCCCAGCATTTT; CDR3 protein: CASSRFRGEPQHF
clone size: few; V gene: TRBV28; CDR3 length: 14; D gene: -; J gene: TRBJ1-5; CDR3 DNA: TGTGCCAGCAGTTCTGTCGCAGAAAACCAGCCCCAGCATTTT; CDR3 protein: CASSSVAENQPQHF
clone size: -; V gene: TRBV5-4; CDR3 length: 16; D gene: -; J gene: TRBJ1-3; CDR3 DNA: TGTGCCAGCAGCCAATCGACGGGGTACTCTGGAAACACCATATATTTT; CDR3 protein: CASSQSTGYSGNTIYF
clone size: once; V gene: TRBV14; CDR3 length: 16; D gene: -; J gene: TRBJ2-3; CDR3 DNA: TGTGCCAGCATGGGGTCAAGGAGTTCTAGCACAGATACGCAGTATTTT; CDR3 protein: CASMGSRSSSTDTQYF
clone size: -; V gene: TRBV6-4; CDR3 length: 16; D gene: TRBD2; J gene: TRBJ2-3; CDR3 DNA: TGTGCCAGCAGGCCTCTAGCGGGGGGGCGGGCAGATACGCAGTATTTT; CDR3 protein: CASRPLAGGRADTQYF
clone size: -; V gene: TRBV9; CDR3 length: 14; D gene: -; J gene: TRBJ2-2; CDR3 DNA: TGTGCCAGCAGCGTAGTAGGGAATCCCGGGGAGCTGTTTTTT; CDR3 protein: CASSVVGNPGELFF
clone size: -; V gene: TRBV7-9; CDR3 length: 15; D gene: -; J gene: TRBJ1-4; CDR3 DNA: TGTGCCAGCAGCTTAGGAAGACCAACTAATGAAAAACTGTTTTTT; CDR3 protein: CASSLGRPTNEKLFF
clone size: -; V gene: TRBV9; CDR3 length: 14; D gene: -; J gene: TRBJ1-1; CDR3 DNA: TGTGCCAGCAGCGTAGGAGGGGTGAACACTGAAGCTTTCTTT; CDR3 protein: CASSVGGVNTEAFF
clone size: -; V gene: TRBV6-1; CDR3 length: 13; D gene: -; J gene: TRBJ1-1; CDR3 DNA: TGTGCCAGCAGTGAAGCGCCGGGGAATGAAGCTTTCTTT; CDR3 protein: CASSEAPGNEAFF
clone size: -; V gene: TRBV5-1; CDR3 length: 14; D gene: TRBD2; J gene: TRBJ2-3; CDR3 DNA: TGCGCCAGCAGCTCAAGGACTAGCCCAGATACGCAGTATTTT; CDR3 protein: CASSSRTSPDTQYF
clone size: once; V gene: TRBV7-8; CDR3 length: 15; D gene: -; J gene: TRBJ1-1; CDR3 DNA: TGTGCCAGCAGCCCCCTGCACGGTGTGAACACTGAAGCTTTCTTT; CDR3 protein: CASSPLHGVNTEAFF
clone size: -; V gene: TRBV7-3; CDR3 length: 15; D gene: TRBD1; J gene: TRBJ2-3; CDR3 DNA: TGTGCCAGCAGCCCAAGGGACAGGGAGACAGATACGCAGTATTTT; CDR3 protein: CASSPRDRETDTQYF
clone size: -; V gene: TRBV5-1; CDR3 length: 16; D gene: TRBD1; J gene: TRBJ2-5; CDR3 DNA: TGCGCCAGCAGCTTGGCGCCGACAGGGGGTGTAGAGACCCAGTACTTC; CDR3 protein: CASSLAPTGGVETQYF
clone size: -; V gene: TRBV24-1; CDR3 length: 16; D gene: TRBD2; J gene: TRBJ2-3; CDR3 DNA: TGTGCCACCAGTGATCCGTCTAGCGGATACACAGATACGCAGTATTTT; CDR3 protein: CATSDPSSGYTDTQYF
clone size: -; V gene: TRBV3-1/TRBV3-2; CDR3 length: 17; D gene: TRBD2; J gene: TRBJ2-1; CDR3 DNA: TGTGCCAGCAGCCAAGTCGGGGGCACTAGCGGGGCCAATGAGCAGTTCTTC; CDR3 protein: CASSQVGGTSGANEQFF
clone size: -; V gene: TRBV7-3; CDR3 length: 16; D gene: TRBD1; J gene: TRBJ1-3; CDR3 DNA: TGTGCCAGCAGCTTAGGCGGACAGGGAAGTGGAAACACCATATATTTT; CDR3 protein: CASSLGGQGSGNTIYF
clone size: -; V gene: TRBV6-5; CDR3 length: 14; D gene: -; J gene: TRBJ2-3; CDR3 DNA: TGTGCCAGCAGCGCGGGGGCCGAGGGAGATACGCAGTATTTT; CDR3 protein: CASSAGAEGDTQYF
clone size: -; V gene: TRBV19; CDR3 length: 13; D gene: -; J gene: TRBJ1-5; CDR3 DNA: TGTGCCAGTAGTCGGGACAGCAATCAGCCCCAGCATTTT; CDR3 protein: CASSRDSNQPQHF
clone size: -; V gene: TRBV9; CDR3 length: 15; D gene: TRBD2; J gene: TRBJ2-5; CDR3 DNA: TGTGCCAGCAGCGTAGATCCTAGCGGTATCGAGACCCAGTACTTC; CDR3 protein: CASSVDPSGIETQYF
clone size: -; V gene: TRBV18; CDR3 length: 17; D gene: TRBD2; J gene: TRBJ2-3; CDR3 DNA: TGTGCCAGCTCACCACTGGAAGCGGGGGGTAGCACAGATACGCAGTATTTT; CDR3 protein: CASSPLEAGGSTDTQYF
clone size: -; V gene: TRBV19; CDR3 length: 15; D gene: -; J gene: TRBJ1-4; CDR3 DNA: TGTGCCAGTAGTCCCCTGACAAACCCTGGCGAAAAACTGTTTTTT; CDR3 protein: CASSPLTNPGEKLFF
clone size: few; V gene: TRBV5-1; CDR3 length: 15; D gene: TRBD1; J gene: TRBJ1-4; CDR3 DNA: TGCGCCAGCAGCTTGTCAGGGGGGTATCAGGAAAAACTGTTTTTT; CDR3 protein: CASSLSGGYQEKLFF
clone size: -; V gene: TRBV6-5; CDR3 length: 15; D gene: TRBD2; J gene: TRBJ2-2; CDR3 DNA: TGTGCCAGCAGAACCGGGGGGGCAAACACCGGGGAGCTGTTTTTT; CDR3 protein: CASRTGGANTGELFF
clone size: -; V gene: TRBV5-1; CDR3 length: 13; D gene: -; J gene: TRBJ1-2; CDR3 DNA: TGCGCCAGCAGCGAGGACAGCCTCTATGGCTACACCTTC; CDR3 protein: CASSEDSLYGYTF
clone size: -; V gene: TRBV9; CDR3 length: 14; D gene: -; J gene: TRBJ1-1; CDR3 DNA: TGTGCCAGCAGCGTAGTTAGGGGGAACACTGAAGCTTTCTTT; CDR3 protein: CASSVVRGNTEAFF